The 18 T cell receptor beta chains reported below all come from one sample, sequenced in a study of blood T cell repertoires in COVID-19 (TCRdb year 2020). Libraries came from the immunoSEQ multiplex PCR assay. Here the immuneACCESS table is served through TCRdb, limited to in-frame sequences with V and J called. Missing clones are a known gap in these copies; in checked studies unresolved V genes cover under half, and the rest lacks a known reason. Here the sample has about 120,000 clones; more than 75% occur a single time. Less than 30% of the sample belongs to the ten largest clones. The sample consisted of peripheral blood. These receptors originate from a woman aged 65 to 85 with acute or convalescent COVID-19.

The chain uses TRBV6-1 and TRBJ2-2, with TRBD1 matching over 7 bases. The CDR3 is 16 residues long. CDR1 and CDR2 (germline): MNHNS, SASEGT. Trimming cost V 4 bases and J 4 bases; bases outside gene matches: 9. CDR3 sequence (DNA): TGTGCCAGCAGTGGGTTGAACAGGGGCGGCACCGGGGAGCTGTTTTTT. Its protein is CASSGLNRGGTGELFF.

The CDR3 spells CASSLETSGGAPGELFF. In DNA form, the CDR3 reads TGTGCCAGCAGCTTGGAGACTAGCGGGGGGGCCCCCGGGGAGCTGTTTTTT. The J gene is TRBJ2-2, the V gene TRBV11-3; TRBD2 matches 14 bases. Germline V lookup: CDR1 SGHNT, CDR2 YENEEA. The CDR3 runs 17 residues. With 3 bases clipped from V and 6 bases from J, the junction kept 6 bases outside the gene matches.

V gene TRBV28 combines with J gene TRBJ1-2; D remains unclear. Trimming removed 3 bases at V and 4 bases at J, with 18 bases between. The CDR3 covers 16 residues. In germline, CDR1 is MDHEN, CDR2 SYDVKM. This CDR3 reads CASSFTRTTGAYGYTF. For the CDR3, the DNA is TGTGCCAGCAGTTTCACCCGAACCACGGGAGCCTATGGCTACACCTTC.

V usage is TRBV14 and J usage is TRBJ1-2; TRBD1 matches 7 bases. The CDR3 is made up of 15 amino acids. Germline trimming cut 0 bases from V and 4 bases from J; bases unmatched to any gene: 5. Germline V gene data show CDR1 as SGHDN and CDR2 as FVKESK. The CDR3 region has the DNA TGTGCCAGCAGCCAAGAGGTCGACAGGGTCTATGGCTACACCTTC. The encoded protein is CASSQEVDRVYGYTF.

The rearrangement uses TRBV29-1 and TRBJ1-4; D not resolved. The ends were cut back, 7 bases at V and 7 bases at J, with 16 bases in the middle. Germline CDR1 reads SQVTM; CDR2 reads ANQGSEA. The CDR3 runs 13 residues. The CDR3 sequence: CSAASTSGEKLFF. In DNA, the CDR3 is TGCAGCGCCGCGAGCACCTCCGGTGAAAAACTGTTTTTT.

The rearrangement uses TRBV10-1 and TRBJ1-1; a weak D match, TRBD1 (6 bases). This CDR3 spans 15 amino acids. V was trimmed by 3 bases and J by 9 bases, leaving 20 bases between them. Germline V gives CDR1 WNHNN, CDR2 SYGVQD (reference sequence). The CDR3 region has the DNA TGCGCCAGCAGTGATGGACAGTCCCCTTGGTTTCAAGCTTTCTTT. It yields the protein CASSDGQSPWFQAFF.

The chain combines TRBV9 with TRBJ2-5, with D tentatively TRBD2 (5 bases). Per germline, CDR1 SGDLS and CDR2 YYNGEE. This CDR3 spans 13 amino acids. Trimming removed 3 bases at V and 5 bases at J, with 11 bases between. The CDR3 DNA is TGTGCCAGCAGCGGAGGAGGTGGGGAGACCCAGTACTTC. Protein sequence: CASSGGGGETQYF.

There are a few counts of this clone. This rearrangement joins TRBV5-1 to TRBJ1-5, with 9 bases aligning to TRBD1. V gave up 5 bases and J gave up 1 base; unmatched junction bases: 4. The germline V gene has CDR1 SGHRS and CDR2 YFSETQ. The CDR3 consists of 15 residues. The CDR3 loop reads CASRLGTGSNQPQHF. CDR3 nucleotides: TGCGCCAGCAGATTAGGGACAGGGAGCAATCAGCCCCAGCATTTT.

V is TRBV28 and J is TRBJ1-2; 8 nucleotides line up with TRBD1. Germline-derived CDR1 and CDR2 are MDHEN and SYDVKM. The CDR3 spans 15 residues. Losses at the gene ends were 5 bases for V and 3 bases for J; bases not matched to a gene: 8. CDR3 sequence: CASSPPGGLDYGYTF. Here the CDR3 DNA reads TGTGCCAGCAGTCCCCCAGGGGGCTTGGACTATGGCTACACCTTC.

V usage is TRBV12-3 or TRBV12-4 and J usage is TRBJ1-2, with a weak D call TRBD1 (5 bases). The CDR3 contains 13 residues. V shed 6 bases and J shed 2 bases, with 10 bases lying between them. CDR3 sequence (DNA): TGTGCCAGCAGCTACAGGTCCAACTATGGCTACACCTTC. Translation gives CASSYRSNYGYTF.

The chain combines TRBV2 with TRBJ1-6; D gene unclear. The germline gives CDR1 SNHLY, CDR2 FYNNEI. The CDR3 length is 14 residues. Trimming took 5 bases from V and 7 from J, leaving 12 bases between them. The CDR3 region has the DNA TGTGCCAGCAGTTCCGGGATCTTAAATTCACCCCTCCACTTT. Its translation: CASSSGILNSPLHF.

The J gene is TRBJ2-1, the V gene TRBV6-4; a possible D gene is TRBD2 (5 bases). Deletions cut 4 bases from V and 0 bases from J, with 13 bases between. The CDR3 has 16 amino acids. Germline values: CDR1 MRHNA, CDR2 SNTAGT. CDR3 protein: CASSATRTSSYNEQFF. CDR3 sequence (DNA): TGTGCCAGCAGTGCCACTCGGACTTCCTCCTACAATGAGCAGTTCTTC.

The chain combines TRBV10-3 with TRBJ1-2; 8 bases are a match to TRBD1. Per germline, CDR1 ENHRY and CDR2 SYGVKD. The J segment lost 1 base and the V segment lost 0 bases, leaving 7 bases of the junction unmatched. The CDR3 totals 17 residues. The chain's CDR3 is CAISESLGQGSNYGYTF. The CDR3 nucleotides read TGTGCCATCAGTGAGTCCCTAGGACAGGGTAGTAACTATGGCTACACCTTC.

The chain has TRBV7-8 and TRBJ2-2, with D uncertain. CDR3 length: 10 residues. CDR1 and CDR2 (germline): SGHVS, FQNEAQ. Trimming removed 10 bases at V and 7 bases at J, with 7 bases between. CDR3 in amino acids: CATQLGELFF. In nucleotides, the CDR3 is TGTGCCACCCAACTCGGGGAGCTGTTTTTT. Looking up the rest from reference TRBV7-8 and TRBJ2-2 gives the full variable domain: GAGVSQSPRYKVAKRGQDVALRCDPISGHVSLFWYQQALGQGPEFLTYFQNEAQLDKSGLPSDRFFAERPEGSVSTLKIQRTQQEDSAVYLCATQLGELFFGEGSRLTVL.

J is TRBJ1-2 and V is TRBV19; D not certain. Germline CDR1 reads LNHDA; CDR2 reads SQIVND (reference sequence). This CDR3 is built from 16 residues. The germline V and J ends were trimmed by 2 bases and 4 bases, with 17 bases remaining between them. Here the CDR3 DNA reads TGTGCCAGTAGTATATCTTCGCACGGCGGCCTCTATGGCTACACCTTC. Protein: CASSISSHGGLYGYTF.

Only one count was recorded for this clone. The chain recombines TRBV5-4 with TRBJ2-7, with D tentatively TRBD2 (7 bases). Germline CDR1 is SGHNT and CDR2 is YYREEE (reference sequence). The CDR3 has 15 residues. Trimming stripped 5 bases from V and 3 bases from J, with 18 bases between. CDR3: CASSRAGAELYEQYF. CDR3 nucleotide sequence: TGTGCCAGCAGTCGGGCGGGGGCCGAACTCTACGAGCAGTACTTC.

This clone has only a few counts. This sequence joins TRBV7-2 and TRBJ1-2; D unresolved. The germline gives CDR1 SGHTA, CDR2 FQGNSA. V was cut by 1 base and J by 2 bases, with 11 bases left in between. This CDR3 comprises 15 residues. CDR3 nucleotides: TGTGCCAGCAGCTTAGTGTACATGGTCAACTATGGCTACACCTTC. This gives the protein CASSLVYMVNYGYTF.

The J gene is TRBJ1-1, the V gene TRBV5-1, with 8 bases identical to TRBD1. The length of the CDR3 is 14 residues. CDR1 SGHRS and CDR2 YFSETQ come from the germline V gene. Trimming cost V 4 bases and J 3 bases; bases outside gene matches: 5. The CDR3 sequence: CASSPDREYTEAFF. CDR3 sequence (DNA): TGCGCCAGCAGCCCGGACAGGGAATACACTGAAGCTTTCTTT.